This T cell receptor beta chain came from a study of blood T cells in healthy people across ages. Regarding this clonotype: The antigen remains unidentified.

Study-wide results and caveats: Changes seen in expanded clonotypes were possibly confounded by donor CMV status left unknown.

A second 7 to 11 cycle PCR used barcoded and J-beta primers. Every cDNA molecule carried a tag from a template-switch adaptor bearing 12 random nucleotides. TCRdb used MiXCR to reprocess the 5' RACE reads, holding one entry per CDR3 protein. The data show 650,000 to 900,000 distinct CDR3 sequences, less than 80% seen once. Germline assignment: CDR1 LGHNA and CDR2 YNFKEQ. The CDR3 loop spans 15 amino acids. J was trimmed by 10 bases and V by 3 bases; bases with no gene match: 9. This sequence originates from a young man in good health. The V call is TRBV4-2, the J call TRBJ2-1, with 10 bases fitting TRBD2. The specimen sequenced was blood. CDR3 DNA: TGTGCCAGCAGCCAGAGTTTAGCGGGGGGACGAGAGCAGTTCTTC. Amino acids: CASSQSLAGGREQFF.